The sequence of this T cell receptor (beta chain) was determined in a study of a mutant IDH1 vaccine in newly diagnosed glioma. Study details: Previous care, which was radiotherapy, temozolomide, or both, most often involved both.

Specified time point: baseline, week 1 (first vaccination visit). As to treatment: pre-vaccination baseline after standard-of-care therapy. Clones were read by immunoSEQ multiplex PCR, and TCRdb kept only the in-frame ones, dropping some. The sample lists around 18,000 clones, 95% to 96% occurring once. The CDR3 spans 14 residues. Germline V gene lookup returns CDR1 SGHRS and CDR2 YFSETQ. The V end was cut by 4 bases, the J end by 2 bases, with 13 bases between. The input for sequencing was peripheral blood mononuclear cells (PBMCs), taken from a glioma patient treated with radiotherapy, temozolomide or both. V usage is TRBV5-1 and J usage is TRBJ2-7; D unclear. This TCR came from a woman aged 18-29 years with glioma. Some clones in this sample may be carry-over from other donors' samples. CDR3 DNA: TGCGCCAGCAGCGAGACCAAGTGGGCCTACGAGCAGTACTTC. As protein: CASSETKWAYEQYF.